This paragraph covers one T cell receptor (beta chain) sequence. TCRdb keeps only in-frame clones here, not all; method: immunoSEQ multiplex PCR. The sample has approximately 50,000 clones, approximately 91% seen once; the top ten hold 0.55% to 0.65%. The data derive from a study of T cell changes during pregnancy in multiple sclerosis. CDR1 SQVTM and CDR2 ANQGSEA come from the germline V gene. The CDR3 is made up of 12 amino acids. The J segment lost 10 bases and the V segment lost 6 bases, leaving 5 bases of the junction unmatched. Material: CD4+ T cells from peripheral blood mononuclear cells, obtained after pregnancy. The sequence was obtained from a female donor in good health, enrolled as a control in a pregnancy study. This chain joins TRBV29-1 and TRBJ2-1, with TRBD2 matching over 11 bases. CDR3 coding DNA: TGCAGCGTGGGACTAGCGGATAGGGAGCAGTTCTTC. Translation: CSVGLADREQFF.